These 19 T cell receptor beta chains were all obtained from the same sample, sequenced in a study of T cell clonality in common variable immunodeficiency. The protocol was immunoSEQ multiplex PCR, while the TCRdb copy is restricted to in-frame clones and leaves out a portion. This sample includes about 42,000 clones with no singletons; its ten biggest clones take up about 1.3%. The specimen sequenced was peripheral blood mononuclear cells. All receptors come from a person aged 18-69 years in good health.

This clone has a count of ten or more. With the read ending 3 residues before the CDR3 end, the germline J gene is used to fill in that end. The rearrangement uses TRBV20-1 and TRBJ2-7; 7 positions match TRBD2. The V gene's germline CDR1 is DFQATT and CDR2 SNEGSKA (reference sequence). The trim removed 0 bases at V and 2 bases at J, leaving 4 bases unmatched. This CDR3 is 14 amino acids long. CDR3 residues: CSARDPGLTYEQYF. The CDR3 bases that were read are TGCAGTGCTAGAGATCCGGGACTAACCTACGAG.

This clone was seen ten or more times. The read comes to an end 3 residues before the CDR3 does, leaving the germline J gene to fill in the end. This sequence joins TRBV7-9 and TRBJ2-6; no clear D gene. The germline V gene has CDR1 SEHNR and CDR2 FQNEAQ (reference sequence). V gave up 2 bases and J gave up 1 base, with 6 bases separating them. CDR3 size: 15 residues. The CDR3 loop is CASSLYLSGANVLTF. CDR3 DNA (partial): TGTGCCAGCAGCTTATATCTGTCTGGGGCCAACGTC.

This clone was found many times. The CDR3 end is not reached by the read, which stops 3 residues before it; the germline J gene fills it in. This chain connects TRBV19 to TRBJ2-3; D call uncertain. This CDR3 spans 14 amino acids. V was clipped by 0 bases and J by 1 base, with 5 bases between them. In germline, CDR1 is LNHDA, CDR2 SQIVND (reference sequence). The CDR3: CASSIDVGTDTQYF. The sequenced part of the CDR3 DNA is TGTGCCAGTAGTATAGATGTAGGCACAGATACG.

There are many counts of this clone. Coverage ceases 3 residues before the CDR3 finishes, and the germline J gene fills in the end. The chain carries TRBV7-2 and TRBJ2-7, with 15 bases lining up with TRBD2. The V and J ends lost 4 bases and 6 bases, in that order; junction bases with no gene match: 4. The germline gives CDR1 SGHTA, CDR2 FQGNSA. The CDR3 runs 15 residues. The CDR3 is CASSSEGLAGGEQYF. The CDR3 DNA, read in part, is TGTGCCAGCAGCTCTGAGGGACTAGCGGGGGGCGAG.

This clone was observed many times. The CDR3 end falls 3 residues outside the read, so it is completed with the germline J gene. This chain joins TRBV5-1 and TRBJ1-6, with TRBD1 matching 7 bases. The germline gives CDR1 SGHRS, CDR2 YFSETQ. V shed 4 bases and J 5 bases; nucleotides not matched to a gene: 6. The CDR3 length is 15 residues. CDR3 region: CASSPGTANNSPLHF. CDR3 bases read: TGCGCCAGCAGCCCCGGGACAGCCAATAATTCACCC.

In its sample, this clone was seen many times. The CDR3 end falls 3 residues outside the read, so it is completed with the germline J gene. The gene calls are TRBV14 and TRBJ2-1, with 12 bases matching TRBD2. In germline, CDR1 is SGHDN, CDR2 FVKESK. The CDR3 runs 18 residues. J gave up 6 bases and V 0 bases, and 9 bases lay outside the gene matches. The CDR3 spells CASSQEGLAGGIFNEQFF. The DNA read from the CDR3 is TGTGCCAGCAGCCAAGAAGGGCTAGCGGGAGGGATATTCAATGAG.

In the case of this clone: The read finishes 3 residues shy of the CDR3 end, and the germline J gene is used to complete it. J is TRBJ1-1 and V is TRBV7-8, with D perhaps TRBD1 (5 bases). From germline, CDR1 is SGHVS and CDR2 FQNEAQ. CDR3 length: 15 residues. Trimming left V 1 base short and J 1 base short, with 10 bases between. The sequenced part of the CDR3 DNA is TGTGCCAGCAGCTTAGATCCAGGGTGGAACACTGAA. Residues: CASSLDPGWNTE. The full CDR3 protein reads CASSLDPGWNTEAFF.

This clone was seen repeatedly, ten times or more. The read ends 3 residues before the CDR3 terminus; that terminus is restored from the germline J gene. The chain uses TRBV20-1 and TRBJ1-2; D might be TRBD1 (5 bases). This CDR3 is built from 14 residues. The V and J ends lost 2 bases and 5 bases respectively, with 15 bases between them. In germline, CDR1 is DFQATT, CDR2 SNEGSKA (reference sequence). The DNA read from the CDR3 is TGCAGTGCTAGACATGAGACAGAAAGTTATGGC. Protein sequence: CSARHETESYG. The whole CDR3 is CSARHETESYGYTF.

This clone was counted at least ten times. The read ends 3 residues shy of where the CDR3 ends; the end is completed using the germline J gene. V usage is TRBV7-3 and J usage is TRBJ2-5, with 7 bases that match TRBD2. In germline, CDR1 is SGHTA, CDR2 FQGTGA. This CDR3 comprises 14 residues. The V gene end was trimmed by 2 bases and the J gene end by 5 bases; junction bases not matched to a gene: 5. The CDR3 is CASSLGREGETQYF. The covered CDR3 bases are TGTGCCAGCAGCTTAGGAAGGGAGGGGGAGACC.

This clone was seen at least ten times. CDR3 sequence: CSARTGFEQYF. The part of the CDR3 DNA that was read is TGCAGTGCTAGGACAGGCTTCGAG. This chain joins TRBV20-1 and TRBJ2-7; D is possibly TRBD1 (6 bases). From the germline J gene comes the end of the CDR3, since the read stops 3 residues before it. The CDR3 extends over 11 amino acids. V lost 3 bases to trimming and J lost 6 bases, with 9 bases between them. Germline V gene lookup returns CDR1 DFQATT and CDR2 SNEGSKA (reference sequence).

Concerning this clone: Sequencing ends 3 residues short of the CDR3 end; the germline J gene provides the rest. The chain is built from TRBV19 and TRBJ1-2; D uncertain. The CDR3 has 15 residues. Germline V gene sequence: CDR1 LNHDA, CDR2 SQIVND (reference sequence). This CDR3 is CASNRGSEAPDTYTF. The part of the CDR3 DNA that was read is TGTGCCAGTAACCGCGGATCGGAGGCCCCAGATACC. Complete variable domain (other parts from reference TRBV19 and TRBJ1-2): DGGITQSPKYLFRKEGQNVTLSCEQNLNHDAMYWYRQDPGQGLRLIYYSQIVNDFQKGDIAEGYSVSREKKESFPLTVTSAQKNPTAFYLCASNRGSEAPDTYTFGSGTRLTVV.

This clone was observed a handful of times. Sequencing ends 3 residues short of the CDR3 end; the germline J gene provides the rest. The V gene is TRBV7-9, the J gene TRBJ1-2, with unresolved D. CDR3 length: 14 residues. CDR1 and CDR2 from the germline V gene are SEHNR and FQNEAQ (reference sequence). The CDR3 sequence: CASKTSGNTDTYTF. The sequenced part of the CDR3 DNA is TGTGCCAGTAAGACTAGCGGGAACACAGATACC.

This clone occurred many times. The DNA ends 3 residues before the CDR3 does, and the rest of the CDR3 is filled in from the germline J gene. The chain uses TRBV20-1 and TRBJ2-5, with a possible D match to TRBD2 (7 bases). This CDR3 contains 14 residues. Germline loops: CDR1 DFQATT, CDR2 SNEGSKA (reference sequence). The CDR3 region is CSPRGGTNQETQYF. The DNA read from the CDR3 is TGCAGCCCAAGGGGGGGAACGAACCAAGAGACC.

This clone has at least ten counts. The read ends 3 residues before the CDR3 terminus; that terminus is restored from the germline J gene. The rearrangement joins TRBV7-2 to TRBJ2-7; TRBD2 matches at 7 bases. The germline V gene encodes CDR1 SGHTA and CDR2 FQGNSA. V was pared by 5 bases and J by 4 bases, with 5 bases of the junction left unmatched. The CDR3 extends over 13 amino acids. The CDR3 region is CASSRQGGYEQYF. CDR3 bases read: TGTGCCAGCAGCCGCCAGGGAGGGTACGAG.

This clone was counted ten times or more. From the germline J gene comes the end of the CDR3, since the read stops 3 residues before it. V and J are TRBV5-4 and TRBJ2-3; 10 bases match TRBD2. Germline V gene data show CDR1 as SGHNT and CDR2 as YYREEE (reference sequence). This CDR3 has 14 residues. After removal of 4 bases from V and 3 bases from J, the junction contained 2 bases not matched to a gene. Incomplete CDR3 DNA: TGTGCCAGCAGCCTACTAGCGGGGACAGATACG. As protein: CASSLLAGTDT. The full CDR3 is CASSLLAGTDTQYF.

Only a few counts were recorded for this clone. Read coverage stops 3 residues before the CDR3 terminus; the germline J gene supplies the remainder. This same CDR3 is encoded by further DNA sequences in the sample. V usage is TRBV18 and J usage is TRBJ2-7; a weak D match, TRBD2 (6 bases). V dropped 6 bases and J dropped 2 bases, with 17 bases sitting between them. The CDR3 covers 15 residues. The germline CDR1 and CDR2 sequences are KGHSH and LQKENI. The DNA read from the CDR3 is TGTGCCAGCTCCCCTAATGGCGGGGCTACCTACGAG. Amino acids: CASSPNGGATYE. The complete CDR3 protein is CASSPNGGATYEQYF.

Ten or more counts support this clone. The CDR3 extends 3 residues past the end of the read, so its final part is completed from the germline J gene. The chain is built from TRBV11-2 and TRBJ2-7; 10 bases line up with TRBD2. The V and J ends lost 0 bases and 3 bases, in that order; junction bases with no gene match: 2. This CDR3 has 15 residues. Per the germline V gene, CDR1 is SGHAT and CDR2 is FQNNGV. The sequenced part of the CDR3 DNA is TGTGCCAGCAGCTTAGAGTCTAGCGGGAGCTACGAG. Protein sequence: CASSLESSGSYE. The complete CDR3 reads CASSLESSGSYEQYF.

This clone was seen repeatedly, ten times or more. The CDR3 end falls 3 residues outside the read, so it is completed with the germline J gene. The chain couples TRBV28 to TRBJ2-6; D is unresolved. Trimming cost V 1 base and J 0 bases, with 13 bases left between them. The germline CDR1 and CDR2 sequences are MDHEN and SYDVKM. The CDR3 length is 18 residues. The CDR3 DNA, read in part, is TGTGCCAGCAGTTTATCCGCAGGTTCCCTCTCTGGGGCCAACGTC. It encodes CASSLSAGSLSGANV. The entire CDR3 is CASSLSAGSLSGANVLTF.

This clone was seen repeatedly, ten times or more. Sequencing ends 3 residues short of the CDR3 end; the germline J gene provides the rest. The J gene is TRBJ2-6, the V gene TRBV7-6, with 12 bases matching TRBD1. From germline, CDR1 is SGHVS and CDR2 FNYEAQ. This CDR3 is built from 18 residues. Trimming cost V 4 bases and J 0 bases; bases outside gene matches: 4. The sequenced part of the CDR3 DNA is TGTGCCAGCAGCTCCGGGACAGGGGGCCTCTCTGGGGCCAACGTC. Amino acid sequence: CASSSGTGGLSGANV. The whole CDR3 is CASSSGTGGLSGANVLTF.